The entry below describes one T cell receptor beta chain. The entry originates in a study of patients and donors after allogeneic stem cell transplantation. TCRdb used MiXCR to reprocess the RT-PCR reads, holding one entry per CDR3 protein. The profile shows about 160,000 distinct CDR3 sequences, about 24% of them singletons. V lost 3 bases to trimming and J lost 8 bases; unmatched junction nucleotides: 7. Looked up from germline, CDR1 is SGHRS and CDR2 is YFSETQ. This CDR3 region has 14 residues. This receptor was taken from a human donor who was either an allogeneic HSCT recipient or a stem cell or donor lymphocyte infusion donor (not recorded which). It is not recorded whose cells these are; they may come from a transplant donor. The sequenced material came from blood, either unsorted or a sorted T cell fraction (not recorded which). V usage is TRBV5-1 and J usage is TRBJ2-1; 8 bases map to TRBD1. In DNA form, the CDR3 reads TGCGCCAGCAGCTCCGTGACAGGGGCCTATGAGCAGTTCTTC. Encoded protein: CASSSVTGAYEQFF. Together with reference TRBV5-1 and TRBJ2-1, the CDR3 gives the full variable domain: KAGVTQTPRYLIKTRGQQVTLSCSPISGHRSVSWYQQTPGQGLQFLFEYFSETQRNKGNFPGRFSGRQFSNSRSEMNVSTLELGDSALYLCASSSVTGAYEQFFGPGTRLTVL.